Listed below are T cell receptor beta chains from one sample, sequenced in a study of Ad26.COV2.S vaccination and SARS-CoV-2 variants. The table came from immunoSEQ multiplex PCR; TCRdb's copy has only in-frame clones and leaves some out. The sample has approximately 350,000 clones; around 90% are singletons. Sequencing used peripheral blood, obtained in a trial of Ad26.COV2.S vaccine versus placebo. Receptor source: a person between 18 and 65 years old who received the Ad26.COV2.S COVID-19 vaccine or a placebo. CDR3s include the opening cysteine and the closing phenylalanine or tryptophan. The order of the fields is D gene, J gene, V gene, clone size, CDR3 DNA, CDR3 protein. A D gene is named only where the DNA matches it firmly. Clone size is shown for a subset of rows, as once, few, many or a class of expanded clone.

. TRBJ2-7 TRBV28 . TGTGCCAGCGGCAAAGGAGGAAGGGGCTACGAGCAGTACTTC CASGKGGRGYEQYF
. TRBJ1-2 TRBV5-4 . TGTGCCAGCAGCTTGGGGGACGCTGTTAACTATGGCTACACCTTC CASSLGDAVNYGYTF
. TRBJ2-5 TRBV29-1 . TGCAGCGTTGCCGCGGCCAACCAAGAGACCCAGTACTTC CSVAAANQETQYF
. TRBJ2-3 TRBV7-3 . TGTGCCAGCAGCTTAACAGGGTTAGGAGATACGCAGTATTTT CASSLTGLGDTQYF
TRBD1 TRBJ2-1 TRBV4-2 . TGTGCCAGCAGCCAAGATCCAGGGGGCAGATACAATGAGCAGTTCTTC CASSQDPGGRYNEQFF
. TRBJ1-1 TRBV6-2/TRBV6-3 . TGTGCCAGCAGTTGGCCCGGGTCCCCAGAGGAGGCTTTCTTT CASSWPGSPEEAFF
TRBD1 TRBJ1-5 TRBV3-1/TRBV3-2 . TGTGCCAGCAGCCTTACAGGGGGCAATCAGCCCCAGCATTTT CASSLTGGNQPQHF
. TRBJ1-2 TRBV21-1 . TGTGCCAGCAGCAAAGTTGGGTGGAGATCGGGCTATGGCTACACCTTC CASSKVGWRSGYGYTF
TRBD1 TRBJ2-7 TRBV30 . TGTGCCTGGAGTGTGGTGACAGGGGACTACGAGCAGTACTTC CAWSVVTGDYEQYF
. TRBJ1-2 TRBV19 once TGTGCCAGTAGTATAGGTCCAGGAACTAACTATGGCTACACCTTC CASSIGPGTNYGYTF
. TRBJ1-2 TRBV7-9 . TGTGCCAGCAGCCTCGGGGCTCCCCAGAACGGCTACACCTTC CASSLGAPQNGYTF
. TRBJ1-5 TRBV7-9 . TGTGCCAGCAGCTTAGCAGGGGCAGGCGGCAATCAGCCCCAGCATTTT CASSLAGAGGNQPQHF
TRBD1 TRBJ2-7 TRBV27 few TGTGCCAGCCGGGGGGGACAGGGGCGATTAAACGAGCAGTACTTC CASRGGQGRLNEQYF
TRBD2 TRBJ2-2 TRBV5-1 . TGCGCCAGCAGCTTGTATCTTAGCGGGGGGACCGGGGAGCTGTTTTTT CASSLYLSGGTGELFF
. TRBJ1-1 TRBV29-1 . TGCAGCGTTGAGATGAAGTACGGGGGACTTGAGGCTTTCTTT CSVEMKYGGLEAFF
TRBD1 TRBJ1-2 TRBV5-1 . TGCGCCAGCAGCGACGGGACAGGGGTCACCTATGGCTACACCTTC CASSDGTGVTYGYTF
TRBD1 TRBJ1-5 TRBV2 . TGTGCCAGCGGACAGGGCGTGGATCAGCCCCAGCATTTT CASGQGVDQPQHF
. TRBJ1-1 TRBV23-1 . TGCGCCAGCAGTCAAGCCTCTCGACAGTCCATGAACACTGAAGCTTTCTTT CASSQASRQSMNTEAFF
. TRBJ2-5 TRBV2 . TGTGCCAGCAGTGACGGCCCTCGGGAGACCCAGTACTTC CASSDGPRETQYF
. TRBJ2-1 TRBV19 once TGTGCCAGTAGTCCGGGACCCTACAATGAGCAGTTCTTC CASSPGPYNEQFF
TRBD1 TRBJ1-1 TRBV19 . TGTGCCAGTAGCCGACAGGGGCTGAGGCCTGAAGCTTTCTTT CASSRQGLRPEAFF
TRBD1 TRBJ1-4 TRBV5-8 . TGTGCCAGCAGCACAGGGACAGCCCCAACTAATGAAAAACTGTTTTTT CASSTGTAPTNEKLFF
. TRBJ2-5 TRBV27 few TGTGCCAGCAGTTTGGGTAACCAAGAGACCCAGTACTTC CASSLGNQETQYF
. TRBJ1-4 TRBV27 . TGTGCCAGCAGTTTTAACCCGGGCGTTCAAGAAAAACTGTTTTTT CASSFNPGVQEKLFF
TRBD2 TRBJ2-7 TRBV6-6 . TGTGCCAGTAGACTAGCGGGGGACGTCAACGAGCAGTACTTC CASRLAGDVNEQYF
TRBD1 TRBJ1-6 TRBV27 . TGTGCCAGCAGGTGGGACAGACCTAATTCACCCCTCCACTTT CASRWDRPNSPLHF
TRBD1 TRBJ1-2 TRBV6-6 . TGTGCCAGCAGTCTTTGGGACAGCCCTCACCCTAACTATGGCTACACCTTC CASSLWDSPHPNYGYTF
TRBD2 TRBJ2-7 TRBV6-6 . TGTGCCAGCAGCGGGACTAGCGGCGCCTACGAGCAGTACTTC CASSGTSGAYEQYF
TRBD1 TRBJ1-5 TRBV27 . TGTGCCAGCAGTCCCGGACAGGGCAATCAGCCCCAGCATTTT CASSPGQGNQPQHF
TRBD1 TRBJ2-7 TRBV5-1 . TGCGCCAGCAGCGAGGGACAGAGGACCTACGAGCAGTACTTC CASSEGQRTYEQYF
TRBD1 TRBJ1-2 TRBV3-1/TRBV3-2 once TGTGCCAGCAGCCTCGACAGGGGTAGTGGCTACACCTTC CASSLDRGSGYTF
. TRBJ2-2 TRBV6-2/TRBV6-3 . TGTGCCAGCAGCCTTCGTCTTGGACAGAACCAAGGAGTTGGGGAGCTGTTTTTT CASSLRLGQNQGVGELFF
. TRBJ1-6 TRBV15 few TGTGCCACCAGCAGCAAGAACTCACCCCTCCACTTT CATSSKNSPLHF
. TRBJ1-1 TRBV30 . TGTGCCTTGGAAAAGGGCAGGGATACTGAAGCTTTCTTT CALEKGRDTEAFF
. TRBJ2-1 TRBV9 . TGTGCCAGCAGCTCTTATAGCGCTAGCTCCTACAATGAGCAGTTCTTC CASSSYSASSYNEQFF
. TRBJ2-3 TRBV11-2 . TGTGCCAGCAGCTTAGCTCCGGGGGGCACAGATACGCAGTATTTT CASSLAPGGTDTQYF
TRBD1 TRBJ2-2 TRBV9 . TGTGCCAGCAGCCCCCGGGACAGGGGATACACCGGGGAGCTGTTTTTT CASSPRDRGYTGELFF
. TRBJ2-1 TRBV4-1 once TGCGCCAGCAGCCAAGTACGGGAGCAGTTCTTC CASSQVREQFF
. TRBJ1-5 TRBV6-5 . TGTGCCAGCATCACAGGGTCTGTTTTAAATCAGCCCCAGCATTTT CASITGSVLNQPQHF
TRBD1 TRBJ2-1 TRBV24-1 . TGTGCCACCAGTGATCCGGGACAGGGTGTCAATGAGCAGTTCTTC CATSDPGQGVNEQFF
. TRBJ1-2 TRBV2 . TGTGCCAGCAGAACAGGAGTCTATGGCTACACCTTC CASRTGVYGYTF
. TRBJ2-1 TRBV15 . TGTGCCACCAGCAGAGATCTACCTAAAAGATCCTACAATGAGCAGTTCTTC CATSRDLPKRSYNEQFF
. TRBJ2-2 TRBV2 . TGTGCCAGCAGTGGGCTTCGAACGAACACCGGGGAGCTGTTTTTT CASSGLRTNTGELFF
TRBD1 TRBJ1-1 TRBV5-6 . TGTGCCAGCAGCTTGTGGGGGACAGGGGACACTGAAGCTTTCTTT CASSLWGTGDTEAFF